Listed below are T cell receptor beta chains from one sample, sequenced in a study of blood T cell repertoires in COVID-19. The table came from immunoSEQ multiplex PCR; TCRdb's copy has only in-frame clones and leaves some out. The data show a few hundred thousand clones, 75% to 90% seen once. Sequenced: peripheral blood. These receptors were obtained from a woman older than 75 with COVID-19, enrolled during active disease. CDR3s include the opening cysteine and the closing phenylalanine or tryptophan. D genes are given only for firm matches. Size is stated for part of the rows, as once, few or many counts, or as a class when the clone is expanded.

TRBV12-5	TRBJ1-1	NA	TRBD1	TGTGCTAGTGGTTTGAGCGGGACAGGGAGGACTGAAGCTTTCTTT	CASGLSGTGRTEAFF
TRBV19	TRBJ2-5	NA	NA	TGTGCCAGTAGTCCAAACGGGACACCACTGGAGACCCAGTACTTC	CASSPNGTPLETQYF
TRBV24-1	TRBJ2-5	NA	NA	TGTGCCACCAGTGACCCGGACAGCCCCCAAGAGACCCAGTACTTC	CATSDPDSPQETQYF
TRBV7-3	TRBJ2-7	NA	TRBD2	TGTGCCAGCAGCCCACGGGGGGACGTTCCCTCCTACGAGCAGTACTTC	CASSPRGDVPSYEQYF
TRBV7-9	TRBJ1-1	NA	NA	TGTGCCAGCAGCTTAGGGACACTTGACACTGAAGCTTTCTTT	CASSLGTLDTEAFF
TRBV19	TRBJ1-5	once	NA	TGTGCCAGTAGTATTTCCGACAGTAGCAATCAGCCCCAGCATTTT	CASSISDSSNQPQHF
TRBV14	TRBJ1-4	NA	NA	TGTGCCAGCAGTCGAGGACTGAATGAAAAACTGTTTTTT	CASSRGLNEKLFF
TRBV6-2/TRBV6-3	TRBJ1-2	NA	NA	TGTGCCAGCAGCCAACAGGGTTATGGCTACACCTTC	CASSQQGYGYTF
TRBV20-1	TRBJ1-3	NA	NA	TGCAGTGCTACTGACAGTGCCTTGGGAAACACCATATATTTT	CSATDSALGNTIYF
TRBV6-5	TRBJ1-2	NA	NA	TGTGCCAGCAGGGGGACGGGAGGTAGTGGCTACACCTTC	CASRGTGGSGYTF
TRBV27	TRBJ1-1	NA	TRBD1	TGTGCCAGCAGTCCCACCGGGACAGGGGGTTGGGGCACTGAAGCTTTCTTT	CASSPTGTGGWGTEAFF
TRBV28	TRBJ1-2	NA	TRBD1	TGTGCCAGCAGTTCCCAGGGGGGAGACTATGGCTACACCTTC	CASSSQGGDYGYTF
TRBV9	TRBJ2-3	NA	TRBD2	TGTGCCAGCAGCCCTAGGGAGGGCCTAAGCACAGATACGCAGTATTTT	CASSPREGLSTDTQYF
TRBV7-6	TRBJ1-5	NA	NA	TGTGCCAGCAGCTTAGAGGGGCGTCAGCCCCAGCATTTT	CASSLEGRQPQHF
TRBV27	TRBJ2-7	NA	NA	TGTGCCAGCAGTTCGTCCTACGAGCAGTACTTC	CASSSSYEQYF
TRBV11-1	TRBJ1-1	NA	TRBD1	TGTGCCAGCAGCCCGGACAGGGGTGAAGCTTTCTTT	CASSPDRGEAFF
TRBV5-1	TRBJ2-7	NA	TRBD2	TGCGCCAGCAGCTTGGAGACGGGGGGTCACGAGCAGTACTTC	CASSLETGGHEQYF